The 20 T cell receptor beta chains below all came from one sample that was sequenced in a study of shared clonotypes between healthy human individuals. Method: immunoSEQ multiplex PCR; TCRdb's copy keeps in-frame clones and lacks some. The sample lists 110,000 or so clones, about two thirds occurring once. The sample taken for sequencing was memory CD8+ T cells sorted from blood. Regarding subset: CD45RO+ cells pooled with CCR7-negative TemRA cells. The receptors here all came from a woman in her 30s in good health.

The chain carries TRBV28 and TRBJ2-1; 9 bases map to TRBD2. The CDR3 is 14 residues long. Unmatched junction bases numbered 10, after V lost 6 bases and J lost 10 bases. CDR1 MDHEN and CDR2 SYDVKM come from the germline V gene. CDR3 coding DNA: TGTGCCAGCAGGGTAGCGGGAGTATTTGTAGAGCAGTTCTTC. Translated: CASRVAGVFVEQFF.

The chain links TRBV19 to TRBJ1-2, with D uncertain. This CDR3 comprises 15 residues. The V gene's germline CDR1 is LNHDA and CDR2 SQIVND (reference sequence). V gave up 0 bases and J gave up 7 bases, with 15 bases separating them. The DNA of the CDR3 is TGTGCCAGTAGTATAGAGTGGAGGGAAGAGTCTGGCTACACCTTC. Its protein is CASSIEWREESGYTF.

This clone has only one observation. V and J are TRBV27 and TRBJ2-5; 8 nucleotides match TRBD1. The CDR3 consists of 14 residues. V shed 3 bases and J 5 bases; nucleotides not matched to a gene: 5. CDR1 and CDR2 from the germline V gene are MNHEY and SMNVEV (reference sequence). CDR3 coding DNA: TGTGCCAGCAGTTTCCTTGGACAGGGTGAGACCCAGTACTTC. Encoded protein: CASSFLGQGETQYF.

CDR3: CASSLFSGTRYEQYF. DNA for the CDR3: TGTGCCAGCAGTTTATTTAGCGGGACGCGCTACGAGCAGTACTTC. This rearrangement joins TRBV27 to TRBJ2-7, with 8 bases lining up with TRBD2. CDR1 MNHEY and CDR2 SMNVEV come from the germline V gene (reference sequence). V lost 1 base to trimming and J lost 3 bases; unmatched junction nucleotides: 5. The CDR3 contains 15 residues.

A single count supports this clone. The chain links TRBV19 to TRBJ1-3, with 7 positions matching TRBD1. This CDR3 spans 15 amino acids. Trimming removed 9 bases from V and 3 bases from J; junction bases left unmatched: 11. Per germline, CDR1 LNHDA and CDR2 SQIVND (reference sequence). CDR3 sequence reads: CASSFARGYGNTIYF. DNA for the CDR3: TGTGCCAGCAGCTTCGCCAGGGGGTATGGAAACACCATATATTTT.

The chain uses TRBV18 and TRBJ2-7; 11 bases match TRBD1. The CDR3 extends over 14 amino acids. Per germline, CDR1 KGHSH and CDR2 LQKENI. V dropped 4 bases and J dropped 6; count of bases not matched to a gene: 5. The DNA for the CDR3 is TGTGCCAGCTCACTTGGACAGGGGGCGGGCGAGCAGTACTTC. This gives the protein CASSLGQGAGEQYF.

This clone was seen a few times. The chain joins TRBV29-1 to TRBJ2-2; 10 bases are a match to TRBD1. Germline V gives CDR1 SQVTM, CDR2 ANQGSEA. The length of the CDR3 is 17 residues. With V trimmed by 7 bases and J by 1 base, 12 bases remained unmatched. CDR3 protein: CSAGSRDRGLNTGELFF. The CDR3 DNA follows: TGCAGCGCCGGGTCCCGGGACAGGGGCCTGAACACCGGGGAGCTGTTTTTT.

The V gene is TRBV28, the J gene TRBJ1-5, with D tentatively TRBD1 (6 bases). Per the germline V gene, CDR1 is MDHEN and CDR2 is SYDVKM. The germline V and J ends were trimmed by 5 bases and 7 bases, with 21 bases remaining between them. CDR3 length equals 16 residues. The CDR3 DNA reads TGTGCCAGCAGTACCCCCCGTCGGACAGCGGAGCAGCCCCAGCATTTT. It is translated as CASSTPRRTAEQPQHF.

The chain uses TRBV25-1 and TRBJ2-5, with D tentatively TRBD1 (5 bases). The V gene's germline CDR1 is MGHDK and CDR2 SYGVNS. Trimming took off 6 bases at V and 5 bases at J, with 13 bases between the two ends. The length of the CDR3 is 13 residues. This chain's CDR3 is CASRDSPGETQYF. DNA for the CDR3: TGTGCCAGCAGAGATAGTCCAGGGGAGACCCAGTACTTC.

This clone occurred many times. The chain carries TRBV27 and TRBJ1-5; D is unresolved. V shed 10 bases and J shed 7 bases, with 14 bases lying between them. This CDR3 has 12 residues. Germline loops: CDR1 MNHEY, CDR2 SMNVEV (reference sequence). The CDR3 reads CAIPGGEQPQHF. The DNA of the CDR3 is TGTGCCATCCCGGGAGGAGAGCAGCCCCAGCATTTT.

There are a few counts of this clone. This chain links TRBV11-2 with TRBJ1-1; the match to TRBD1 covers 9 bases. The germline V gene has CDR1 SGHAT and CDR2 FQNNGV. CDR3 length: 14 amino acids. Germline trimming cut 1 base from V and 5 bases from J; bases unmatched to any gene: 2. The CDR3 here is CASSLGQGGTEAFF. CDR3 DNA sequence: TGTGCCAGCAGCTTAGGACAGGGGGGGACTGAAGCTTTCTTT. The full variable domain, rest sourced from reference TRBV11-2 and TRBJ1-1, is EAGVAQSPRYKIIEKRQSVAFWCNPISGHATLYWYQQILGQGPKLLIQFQNNGVVDDSQLPKDRFSAERLKGVDSTLKIQPAKLEDSAVYLCASSLGQGGTEAFFGQGTRLTVV.

This chain joins TRBV25-1 and TRBJ2-2; D is uncertain. CDR3 length: 16 amino acids. Germline loops: CDR1 MGHDK, CDR2 SYGVNS. With 5 bases removed from V and 0 bases from J, the gap between germline ends came to 13 bases. The DNA for the CDR3 is TGTGCCAGCAGTAGCTACAGTTTCGCGAACACCGGGGAGCTGTTTTTT. Residues: CASSSYSFANTGELFF.

In its sample, this clone was seen many times. The gene calls are TRBV6-1 and TRBJ1-1; weak D call: TRBD1 (6 bases). The CDR3 is 13 residues long. V was pared by 5 bases and J by 1 base, with 8 bases between. From germline, CDR1 is MNHNS and CDR2 SASEGT. Here the CDR3 DNA reads TGTGCCAGCAGTAACAGGGAGAACACTGAAGCTTTCTTT. The encoded protein is CASSNRENTEAFF.

The chain has TRBV21-1 and TRBJ1-5. TRBV21-1 is deemed a pseudogene. This CDR3 contains 17 residues. CDR3 region: CATQTRTDADSNQPQHF. In DNA form, the CDR3 reads TGTGCCACCCAAACCCGGACGGACGCAGATAGCAATCAGCCCCAGCATTTT.

Regarding this clone: The junction and the germline gene differ at one end; a read error may be behind it. The chain uses TRBV20-1 and TRBJ2-3, with D unresolved. The CDR3 consists of 11 residues. The germline CDR1 and CDR2 sequences are DFQATT and SNEGSKA (reference sequence). The CDR3 DNA is TGCAGTGCTAGAGATCATGGCGGCATGGATTTT. Translation: CSARDHGGMDF.

The gene calls are TRBV4-2 and TRBJ2-6; weak D call: TRBD2 (5 bases). V was pared by 3 bases and J by 0 bases, with 12 bases between. Germline V gene lookup returns CDR1 LGHNA and CDR2 YNFKEQ. This CDR3 is built from 17 residues. This CDR3 is CASSQEDGSSGANVLTF. CDR3 DNA: TGTGCCAGCAGCCAGGAGGACGGAAGCTCTGGGGCCAACGTCCTGACTTTC.

Worth noting for this clone: A read error may account for a junction end that differs from germline. The gene calls are TRBV27 and TRBJ1-4, with a possible D match to TRBD1 (5 bases). Germline assignment: CDR1 MNHEY and CDR2 SMNVEV (reference sequence). The CDR3 is 11 amino acids. This CDR3 is CASSLGTGEVF. CDR3 DNA: TGTGCCAGCAGCCTGGGGACCGGCGAGGTTTTT.

The chain recombines TRBV5-5 with TRBJ2-3, with 8 bases aligning to TRBD1. Trimming took 1 base from V and 7 from J; bases not matched to a gene: 11. CDR3 length: 16 amino acids. Per the germline V gene, CDR1 is SGHKS and CDR2 is YYEKEE (reference sequence). CDR3: CASSLLILTGENTQYF. CDR3 sequence (DNA): TGTGCCAGCAGCTTGCTGATCCTGACAGGGGAAAATACGCAGTATTTT.

V usage is TRBV7-2 and J usage is TRBJ2-4; D ambiguous. V gave up 4 bases and J gave up 6 bases, with 10 bases separating them. CDR3 length equals 13 residues. CDR1 is SGHTA, CDR2 FQGNSA, per germline. Here the CDR3 reads CASSSTAGNIQYF. As DNA, the CDR3 is TGTGCCAGCAGCTCAACTGCTGGAAACATTCAGTACTTC.

This chain links TRBV7-2 with TRBJ2-5; D is ambiguous. V dropped 5 bases and J dropped 5 bases, with 15 bases sitting between them. The CDR3 is 14 residues long. Germline CDR1 and CDR2: SGHTA and FQGNSA. CDR3 bases: TGTGCCAGCAGCCCGAGGCGATGGGGTGAGACCCAGTACTTC. It encodes CASSPRRWGETQYF.